The next 2 T cell receptor beta chains were all read from a single sample in a study of T cells after somatic rescue of genetic block. Using immunoSEQ multiplex PCR, the repertoire was profiled, and TCRdb retains in-frame clones only, with some absent. The sample includes tens of thousands of clones, roughly 90% of them seen just once. The sample taken for sequencing was peripheral blood mononuclear cells (PBMCs). The source of these receptors is a man younger than 45.

The V and J genes are TRBV30 and TRBJ2-7; TRBD2 is a possible D gene (6 bases). The V end lost 8 bases, the J end lost 5 bases, and 22 bases lay between the germline ends. Per the germline V gene, CDR1 is GTSNPN and CDR2 is SVGIG (reference sequence). The CDR3 extends over 14 amino acids. CDR3 DNA: TGTGCCGTAACTTCCCGGGGAGGTTTCCACGAGCAGTACTTC. The encoded protein is CAVTSRGGFHEQYF.

A single count supports this clone. The V and J genes are TRBV5-5 and TRBJ1-2; TRBD1 might be the D (5 bases). The length of the CDR3 is 15 residues. CDR1 is SGHKS, CDR2 YYEKEE, per germline (reference sequence). With 4 bases removed from V and 4 bases from J, the gap between germline ends came to 17 bases. The DNA of the CDR3 is TGTGCCAGCAGCCTGGTGGGGGAAGGAGGCTATGGCTACACCTTC. Amino acids: CASSLVGEGGYGYTF.